This T cell receptor (beta chain) was identified during a study of memory CD4+ T cells and cytomegalovirus serostatus. Study details: Of the healthy Belgian adults, 9 were CMV seropositive and 20 to 30 seronegative. Study results and caveats: CMV serostatus prediction reached median AUC approximately 0.95, or 0.91 with US-trained model.

Some clones are missing from TCRdb's copy, which holds only in-frame ones; the method was immunoSEQ multiplex PCR. The table lists around 57,000 clones, over 60% of them singletons. Notes on this clone: Its antigen is currently unknown.

Single viable CD3+CD4+CD8-CD45RO+ cells were sorted as the memory CD4+ T cells. Serum IgG to CMV pp150, pp28, p38 and p52 defined serostatus. Positive selection with CD4 microbeads enriched total CD4+ T cells. There are 14 residues in the CDR3. The V end lost 0 bases, the J end lost 4 bases, and 7 bases lay between the germline ends. Germline-derived CDR1 and CDR2 are LGHNA and YSLEER. The chain recombines TRBV4-3 with TRBJ1-5; no definite D call. Source material: memory CD4+ T cells from blood. This sequence originates from an adult in good health and CMV-seronegative. Some clones in this sample may be carry-over from other donors' samples. This CDR3 reads CASSQDSGNQPQHF. The CDR3 nucleotides read TGCGCCAGCAGCCAAGATTCGGGGAATCAGCCCCAGCATTTT.